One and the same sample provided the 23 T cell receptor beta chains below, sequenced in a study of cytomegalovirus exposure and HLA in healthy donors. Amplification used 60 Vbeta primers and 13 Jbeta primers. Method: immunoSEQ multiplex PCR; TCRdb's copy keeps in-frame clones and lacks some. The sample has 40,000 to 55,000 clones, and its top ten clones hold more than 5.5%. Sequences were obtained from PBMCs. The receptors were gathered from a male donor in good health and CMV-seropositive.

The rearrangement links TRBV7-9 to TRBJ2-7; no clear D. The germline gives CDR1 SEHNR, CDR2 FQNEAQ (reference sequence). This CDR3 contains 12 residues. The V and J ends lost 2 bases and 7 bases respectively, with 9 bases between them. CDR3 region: CASSLNGQEQYF. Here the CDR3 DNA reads TGTGCCAGCAGCTTAAATGGTCAGGAGCAGTACTTC.

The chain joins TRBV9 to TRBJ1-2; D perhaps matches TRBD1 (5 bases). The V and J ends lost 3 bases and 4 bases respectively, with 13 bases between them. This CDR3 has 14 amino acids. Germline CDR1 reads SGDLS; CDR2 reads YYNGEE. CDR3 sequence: CASSGQNSIYGYTF. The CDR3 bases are TGTGCCAGCAGCGGACAGAACAGTATCTATGGCTACACCTTC.

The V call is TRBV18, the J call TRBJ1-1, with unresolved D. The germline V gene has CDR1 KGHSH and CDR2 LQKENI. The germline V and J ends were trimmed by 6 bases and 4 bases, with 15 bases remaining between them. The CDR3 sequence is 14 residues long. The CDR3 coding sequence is TGTGCCAGCTCTCTTCAAACGGAGGGCACTGAAGCTTTCTTT. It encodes CASSLQTEGTEAFF.

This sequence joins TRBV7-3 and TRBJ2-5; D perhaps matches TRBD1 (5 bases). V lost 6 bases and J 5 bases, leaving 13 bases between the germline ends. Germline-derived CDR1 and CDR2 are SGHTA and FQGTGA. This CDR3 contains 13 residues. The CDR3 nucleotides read TGTGCCAGCAGTATAGGGGTAGGGGAGACCCAGTACTTC. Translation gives CASSIGVGETQYF.

CDR3 loop: CASSEVGTGISPLHF. The CDR3 DNA sequence: TGTGCCAGCAGTGAAGTTGGGACAGGGATTTCACCCCTCCACTTT. This chain joins TRBV2 and TRBJ1-6; 9 positions match TRBD1. This CDR3 is built from 15 residues. V lost 1 base and J lost 9; bases outside the gene matches: 4. Germline V gene sequence: CDR1 SNHLY, CDR2 FYNNEI.

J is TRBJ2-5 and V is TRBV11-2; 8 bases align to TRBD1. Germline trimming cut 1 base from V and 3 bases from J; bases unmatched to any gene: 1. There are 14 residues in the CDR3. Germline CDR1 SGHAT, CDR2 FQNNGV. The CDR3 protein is CASSLGQGKETQYF. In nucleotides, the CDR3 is TGTGCCAGCAGCTTAGGACAGGGGAAAGAGACCCAGTACTTC.

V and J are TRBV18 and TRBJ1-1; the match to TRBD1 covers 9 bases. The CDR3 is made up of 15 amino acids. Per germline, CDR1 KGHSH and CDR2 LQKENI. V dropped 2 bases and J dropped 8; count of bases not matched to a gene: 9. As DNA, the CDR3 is TGTGCCAGCTCACCAAAAACTGGACAGGGGCAAGAAGCTTTCTTT. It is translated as CASSPKTGQGQEAFF.

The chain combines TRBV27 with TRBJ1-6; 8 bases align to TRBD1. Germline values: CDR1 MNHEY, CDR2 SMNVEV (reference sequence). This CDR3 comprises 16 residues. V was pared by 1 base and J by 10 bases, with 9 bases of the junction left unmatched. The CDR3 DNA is TGTGCCAGCAGTTTATATGGCAGGGGGCGGGGGTCACCCCTCCACTTT. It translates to CASSLYGRGRGSPLHF.

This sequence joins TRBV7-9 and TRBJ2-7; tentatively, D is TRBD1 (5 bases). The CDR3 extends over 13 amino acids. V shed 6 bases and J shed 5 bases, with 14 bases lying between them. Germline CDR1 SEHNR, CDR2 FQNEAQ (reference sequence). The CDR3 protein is CASSDPGSNEQYF. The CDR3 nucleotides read TGTGCCAGCAGTGATCCAGGGTCCAACGAGCAGTACTTC.

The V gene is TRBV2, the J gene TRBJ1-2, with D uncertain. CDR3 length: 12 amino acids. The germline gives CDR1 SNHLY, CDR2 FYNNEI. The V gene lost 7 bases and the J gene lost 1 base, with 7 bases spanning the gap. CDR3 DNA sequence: TGTGCCAGCAATCAGAATAACTATGGCTACACCTTC. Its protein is CASNQNNYGYTF.

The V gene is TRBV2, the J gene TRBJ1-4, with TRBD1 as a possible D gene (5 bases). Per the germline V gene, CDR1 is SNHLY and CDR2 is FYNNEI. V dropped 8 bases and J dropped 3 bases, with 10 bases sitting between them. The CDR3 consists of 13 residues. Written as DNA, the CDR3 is TGTGCCAGCTGGCAGGGTGCTAATGAAAAACTGTTTTTT. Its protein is CASWQGANEKLFF.

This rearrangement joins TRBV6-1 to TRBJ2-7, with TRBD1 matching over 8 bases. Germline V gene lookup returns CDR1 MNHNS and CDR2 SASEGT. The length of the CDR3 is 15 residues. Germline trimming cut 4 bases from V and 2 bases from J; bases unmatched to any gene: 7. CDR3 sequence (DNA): TGTGCCAGCAGTGGGGGGCGACAGGGGACCTACGAGCAGTACTTC. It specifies CASSGGRQGTYEQYF.

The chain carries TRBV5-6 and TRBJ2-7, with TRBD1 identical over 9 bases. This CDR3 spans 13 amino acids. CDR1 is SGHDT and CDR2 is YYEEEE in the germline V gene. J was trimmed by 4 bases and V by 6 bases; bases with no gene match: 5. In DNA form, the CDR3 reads TGTGCCAGCACCACAGGGGGCGTTTACGAGCAGTACTTC. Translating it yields CASTTGGVYEQYF.

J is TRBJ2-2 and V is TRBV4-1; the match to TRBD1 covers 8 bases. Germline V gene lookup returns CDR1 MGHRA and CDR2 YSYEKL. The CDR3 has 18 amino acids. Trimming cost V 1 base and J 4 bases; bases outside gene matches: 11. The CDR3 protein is CASSQGVPGGVGTGELFF. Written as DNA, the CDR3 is TGCGCCAGCAGCCAAGGGGTTCCAGGGGGCGTTGGCACCGGGGAGCTGTTTTTT.

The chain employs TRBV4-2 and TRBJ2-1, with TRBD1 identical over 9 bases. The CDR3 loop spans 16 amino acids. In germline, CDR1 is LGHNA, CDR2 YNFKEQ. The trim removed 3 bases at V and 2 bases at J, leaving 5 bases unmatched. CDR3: CASSQRTGEPYNEQFF. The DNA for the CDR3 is TGTGCCAGCAGCCAGCGGACAGGGGAGCCCTACAATGAGCAGTTCTTC.

The CDR3: CSVEVRQGDYTF. The CDR3 nucleotides are TGCAGCGTTGAAGTCAGGCAGGGCGACTACACCTTC. This sequence joins TRBV29-1 and TRBJ1-2; D perhaps matches TRBD1 (5 bases). V was trimmed by 1 base and J by 10 bases, leaving 13 bases between them. In germline, CDR1 is SQVTM, CDR2 ANQGSEA. The CDR3 is made up of 12 amino acids.

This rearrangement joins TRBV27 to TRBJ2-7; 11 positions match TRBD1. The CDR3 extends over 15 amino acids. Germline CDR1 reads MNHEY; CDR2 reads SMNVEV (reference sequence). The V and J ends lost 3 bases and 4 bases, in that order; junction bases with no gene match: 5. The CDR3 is CASSLAGTGGYEQYF. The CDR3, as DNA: TGTGCCAGCAGTTTGGCCGGGACAGGGGGATACGAGCAGTACTTC.

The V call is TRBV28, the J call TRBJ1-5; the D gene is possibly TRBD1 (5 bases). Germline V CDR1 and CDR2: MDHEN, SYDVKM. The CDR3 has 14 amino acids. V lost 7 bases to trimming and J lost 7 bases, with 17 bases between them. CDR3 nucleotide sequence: TGTGCCAGCACCCTAGGGGAGGCTGGGCAGCCCCAGCATTTT. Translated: CASTLGEAGQPQHF.

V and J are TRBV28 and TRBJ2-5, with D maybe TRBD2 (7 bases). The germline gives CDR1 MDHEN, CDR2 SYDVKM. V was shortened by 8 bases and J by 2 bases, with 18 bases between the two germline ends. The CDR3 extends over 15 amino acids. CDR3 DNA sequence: TGTGCCAGCGTGCCCCGGGGGGCCCTTCAAGAGACCCAGTACTTC. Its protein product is CASVPRGALQETQYF.

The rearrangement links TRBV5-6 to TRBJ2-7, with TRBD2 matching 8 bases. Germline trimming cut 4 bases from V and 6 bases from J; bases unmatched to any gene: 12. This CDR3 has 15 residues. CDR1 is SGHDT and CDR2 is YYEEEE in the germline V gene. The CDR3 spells CASSNPGTSTFEQYF. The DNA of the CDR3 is TGTGCCAGCAGCAATCCCGGGACTAGTACTTTCGAGCAGTACTTC.

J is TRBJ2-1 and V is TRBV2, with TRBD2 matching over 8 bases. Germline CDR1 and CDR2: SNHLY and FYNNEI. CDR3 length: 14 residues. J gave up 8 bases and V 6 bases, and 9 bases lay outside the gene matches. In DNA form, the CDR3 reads TGTGCCAGCAGACGCAGACCGGGACTAGATGAGCAGTTCTTC. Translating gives CASRRRPGLDEQFF.

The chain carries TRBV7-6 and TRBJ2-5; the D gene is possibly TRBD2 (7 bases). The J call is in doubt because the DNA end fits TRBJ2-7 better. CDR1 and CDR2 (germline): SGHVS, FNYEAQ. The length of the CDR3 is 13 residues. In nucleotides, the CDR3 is TGTGCCAGCGGGGGGGACATCACCTACGAGCAGTACTTC. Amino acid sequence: CASGGDITYEQYF.

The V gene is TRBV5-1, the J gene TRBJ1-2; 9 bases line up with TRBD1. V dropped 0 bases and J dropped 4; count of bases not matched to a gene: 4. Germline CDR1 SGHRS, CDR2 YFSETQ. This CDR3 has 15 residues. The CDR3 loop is CASSLAGTGPYGYTF. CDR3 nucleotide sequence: TGCGCCAGCAGCTTGGCCGGGACAGGGCCCTATGGCTACACCTTC.